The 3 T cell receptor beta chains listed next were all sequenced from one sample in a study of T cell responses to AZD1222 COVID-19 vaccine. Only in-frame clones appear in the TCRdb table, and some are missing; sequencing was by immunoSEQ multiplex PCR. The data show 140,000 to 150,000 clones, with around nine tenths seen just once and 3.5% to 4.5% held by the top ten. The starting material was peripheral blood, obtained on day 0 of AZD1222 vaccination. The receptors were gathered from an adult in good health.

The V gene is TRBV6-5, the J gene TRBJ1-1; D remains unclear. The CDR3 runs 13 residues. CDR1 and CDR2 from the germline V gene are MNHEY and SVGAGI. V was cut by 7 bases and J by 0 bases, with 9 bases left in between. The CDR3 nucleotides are TGTGCCAGCATCGCAGCGCTGAACACTGAAGCTTTCTTT. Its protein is CASIAALNTEAFF.

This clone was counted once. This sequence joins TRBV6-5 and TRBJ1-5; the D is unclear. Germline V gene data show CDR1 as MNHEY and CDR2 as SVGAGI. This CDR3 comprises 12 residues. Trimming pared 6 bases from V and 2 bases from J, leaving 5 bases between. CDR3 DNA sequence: TGTGCCAGCAGCGCGGGCAATCAGCCCCAGCATTTT. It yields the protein CASSAGNQPQHF.

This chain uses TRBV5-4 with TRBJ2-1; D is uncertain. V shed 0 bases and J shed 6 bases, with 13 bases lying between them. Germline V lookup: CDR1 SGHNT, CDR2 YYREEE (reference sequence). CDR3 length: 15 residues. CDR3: CASSLAATGFNEQFF. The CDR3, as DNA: TGTGCCAGCAGCTTGGCAGCAACCGGGTTCAATGAGCAGTTCTTC.